This T cell receptor (beta chain) was profiled in a study of T cell repertoires in cytomegalovirus infection. In TCRdb, the reads were re-called with MiXCR into one record per CDR3 protein. The sample contains approximately 600,000 distinct CDR3 sequences, about 40% of which appear only once. General observations from the study: HLA-C-restricted CMV clonotypes gave the most frequent clonotype in two of eight donors.

On this clonotype itself: Its specificity is not known.

The material was cultured PBMCs, obtained from culture after CMV antigen stimulation. The receptor was isolated from a human donor in good health (CMV status not recorded). Some clones in this sample may be carry-over from other donors' samples.

CDR3 nucleotide sequence: TGTGCCAGCACCTCCCCAATCGGTGAGCAGTTCTTC. Translation gives CASTSPIGEQFF. The V gene is TRBV5-4, the J gene TRBJ2-1; D gene ambiguous. CDR3 length: 12 amino acids. Trimming left V 6 bases short and J 9 bases short, with 13 bases between. Germline CDR1 and CDR2: SGHNT and YYREEE (reference sequence).